Reported below is one T cell receptor beta chain. The antigen is undetermined. Profiled with immunoSEQ multiplex PCR; TCRdb holds only in-frame clones, not every one. The top ten clones hold over 6.5% of a sample with 45,000 or so clones, roughly 72% of them seen once. The sample belongs to a study of vaccination effects on CD4 cells after COVID-19. Overall study: Following the second dose by a median of 72 days, the post-vaccine samples were obtained.

The CDR3 length is 16 residues. V was clipped by 7 bases and J by 5 bases, with 21 bases between them. Per germline, CDR1 LNHDA and CDR2 SQIVND (reference sequence). The authors isolated CD4+ T cells after about eleven days of culture. Each person got two doses of an mRNA SARS-CoV-2 vaccine, BNT162b2 or mRNA-1273. The chain couples TRBV19 to TRBJ2-1; possible D gene TRBD2, 5 bases. The sequenced sample was CD4+ T cells from PBMCs cultured without peptide, obtained after COVID-19 vaccination. The receptor's source is a human donor who received a COVID-19 vaccine. The CDR3 DNA sequence: TGTGCCAGTACCCACGGCCAGGCCCCCGGGGACAATGAGCAGTTCTTC. This translates into CASTHGQAPGDNEQFF.